The clone carrying this T cell receptor (beta chain) was seen more than once but under ten times. The antigen is unknown. The sample is drawn from a study of cytotoxic CD8 clonotypes in ibrutinib-treated CLL. In the study overall: Productive templates averaged approximately 260,000 per sample, and productive rearrangements some 96,000.

TCRdb's table, derived via immunoSEQ multiplex PCR, lists solely in-frame clones and lacks some. The table has tens of thousands of clones, approximately 50% seen once; the top ten hold 30% to 35%. The study's findings and limits: Clonality went up at ibrutinib response and then declined back toward baseline at progression. Clonotypes that were public were uncommon, and they contracted or stayed stable on treatment.

PBMCs that had been cryopreserved were the source of approximately 2 micrograms of genomic DNA for TCR beta libraries. The trim removed 6 bases at V and 6 bases at J, leaving 5 bases unmatched. Per the germline V gene, CDR1 is KGHSH and CDR2 is LQKENI. The CDR3 is 14 amino acids. The material sequenced was PBMCs, taken after 12 months of ibrutinib treatment. This TCR was sampled from a human donor with chronic lymphocytic leukemia. This sequence joins TRBV18 and TRBJ1-6; TRBD1 matches 7 bases. The CDR3 region has the DNA TGTGCCAGCTCCCTCCAGGGGGTTAATTCACCCCTCCACTTT. Translating it yields CASSLQGVNSPLHF.